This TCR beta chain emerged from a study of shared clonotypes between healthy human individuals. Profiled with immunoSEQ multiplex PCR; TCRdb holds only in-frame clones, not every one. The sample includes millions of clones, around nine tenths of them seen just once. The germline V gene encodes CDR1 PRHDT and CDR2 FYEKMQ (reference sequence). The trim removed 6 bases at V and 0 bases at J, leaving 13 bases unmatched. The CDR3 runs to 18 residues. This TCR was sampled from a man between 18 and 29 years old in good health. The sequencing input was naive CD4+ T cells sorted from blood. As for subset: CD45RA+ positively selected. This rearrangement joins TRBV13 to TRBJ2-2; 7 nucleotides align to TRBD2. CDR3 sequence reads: CASRVESGTITNTGELFF. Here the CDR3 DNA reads TGTGCCAGCAGAGTCGAATCCGGGACTATTACGAACACCGGGGAGCTGTTTTTT.